Described below is a single T cell receptor (beta chain) sequence and its context. A read error may produce the germline difference seen at one junction end. Germline V CDR1 and CDR2: SGHDN, FVKESK. This CDR3 contains 13 residues. This record comes from a study of control samples from healthy donors and cancer patients. The repertoire was sequenced with immunoSEQ multiplex PCR; TCRdb's copy has only in-frame clones and lacks some. The repertoire holds some 150,000 clones, with about 89% as singletons. The receptor's source is a man in his late teens or twenties in good health. Material for sequencing was blood. The V gene is TRBV14, the J gene TRBJ2-2, with D perhaps being TRBD1 or TRBD2 (5 bases each). CDR3 sequence reads: CASHGTLHRGAVF. CDR3 nucleotide sequence: TGTGCCAGCCATGGGACCTTACACCGGGGAGCTGTTTTT.